The T cell receptor (beta chain) described here comes from a study of blood T cell repertoires in COVID-19. The table came from immunoSEQ multiplex PCR; TCRdb's copy has only in-frame clones and leaves some out. The profile shows fewer than 350,000 clones, 85% to 90% of them singletons. The germline V gene has CDR1 SGHTA and CDR2 FQGTGA. Trimming took off 2 bases at V and 5 bases at J, with 9 bases between the two ends. The CDR3 loop spans 13 amino acids. The origin of this receptor is a man aged 40-50 years with acute or convalescent COVID-19. Sequencing was carried out using peripheral blood. The V gene is TRBV7-3, the J gene TRBJ2-5, with D possibly being TRBD2 (6 bases). The CDR3 coding sequence is TGTGCCAGCAGCTTATACCGGGGGGAGACCCAGTACTTC. It translates to CASSLYRGETQYF.